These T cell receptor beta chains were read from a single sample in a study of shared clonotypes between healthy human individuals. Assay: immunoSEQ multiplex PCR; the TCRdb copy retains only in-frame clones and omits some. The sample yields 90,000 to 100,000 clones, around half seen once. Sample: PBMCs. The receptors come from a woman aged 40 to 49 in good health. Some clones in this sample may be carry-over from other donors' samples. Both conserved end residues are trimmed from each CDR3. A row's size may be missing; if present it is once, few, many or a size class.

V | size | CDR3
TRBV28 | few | ASSLRETQY
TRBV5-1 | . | ASSLGDSRGQETQY
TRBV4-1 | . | ASSRAGTGGAYEQY
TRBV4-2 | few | ASSQDRGTSDNNEQF
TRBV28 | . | ASSFRGLGVGTQH
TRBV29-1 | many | SVGPRPNTEAF
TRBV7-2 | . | ASRLNSGNTEAF
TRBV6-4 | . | SSSDSRGRGRI
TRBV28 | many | ASSQDRGKGEQY
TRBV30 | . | AWSEDRGNYGYT
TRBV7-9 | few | ASSPRLGTSVETQY
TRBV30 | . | AWRAGTGDSNQPQH
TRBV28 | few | ASSLGFEQF
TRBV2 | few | ASSAERQGYGYT
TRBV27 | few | ASSLTLGRLNYGYT
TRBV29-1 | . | SAGRAGAAYEQY